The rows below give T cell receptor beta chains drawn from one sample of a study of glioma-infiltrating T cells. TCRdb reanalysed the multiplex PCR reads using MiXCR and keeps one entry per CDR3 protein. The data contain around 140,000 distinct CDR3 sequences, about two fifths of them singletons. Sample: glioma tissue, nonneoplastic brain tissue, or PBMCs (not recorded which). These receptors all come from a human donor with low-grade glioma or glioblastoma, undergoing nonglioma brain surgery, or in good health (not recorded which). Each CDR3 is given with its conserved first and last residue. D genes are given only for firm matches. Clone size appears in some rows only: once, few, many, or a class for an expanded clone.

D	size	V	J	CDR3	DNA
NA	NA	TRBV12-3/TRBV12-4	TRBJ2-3	CASSPTGRGTQYF	TGTGCCAGCAGCCCAACAGGGAGGGGCACGCAGTATTTT
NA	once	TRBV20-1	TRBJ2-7	CSARVVAPEQYF	TGCAGTGCTAGGGTAGTTGCACCCGAGCAGTACTTC
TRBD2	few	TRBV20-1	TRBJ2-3	CSAILAGSDTQYF	TGCAGTGCTATATTAGCGGGGTCAGATACGCAGTATTTT
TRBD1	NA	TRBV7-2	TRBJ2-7	CASSRTGTGSYEQYF	TGTGCCAGCAGTCGCACCGGGACAGGGTCCTACGAGCAGTACTTC
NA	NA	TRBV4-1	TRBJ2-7	CASSQVGGFNEQYF	TGCGCCAGCAGCCAAGTTGGTGGATTCAACGAGCAGTACTTC
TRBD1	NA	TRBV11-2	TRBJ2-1	CASRQGMVNEQFF	TGTGCCAGCAGACAGGGGATGGTGAATGAGCAGTTCTTC
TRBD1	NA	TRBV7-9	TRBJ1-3	CASSSTGETGNTIYF	TGTGCCAGCAGCTCAACAGGGGAGACTGGAAACACCATATATTTT
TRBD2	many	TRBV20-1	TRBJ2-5	CSAKLAGQETQYF	TGCAGTGCGAAACTAGCGGGCCAAGAGACCCAGTACTTC
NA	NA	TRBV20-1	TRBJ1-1	CSAKVPNTEAFF	TGCAGTGCCAAAGTTCCGAACACTGAAGCTTTCTTT
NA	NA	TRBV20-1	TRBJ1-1	CSARSQLNTEAFF	TGCAGTGCTAGATCACAGTTAAACACTGAAGCTTTCTTT
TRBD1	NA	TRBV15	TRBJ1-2	CATSRGTGEGGYTF	TGTGCCACCAGCAGAGGAACAGGGGAAGGTGGCTACACCTTC
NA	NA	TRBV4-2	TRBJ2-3	CASSQDRHPTDTQYF	TGTGCCAGCAGCCAAGATCGACACCCCACAGATACGCAGTATTTT
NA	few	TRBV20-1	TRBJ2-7	CSAPASYEQYF	TGCAGCGCCCCAGCTAGCTACGAGCAGTACTTC
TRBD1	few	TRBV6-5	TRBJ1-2	CASSLGQGASYGYTF	TGTGCCAGCAGCTTAGGACAGGGGGCTTCCTATGGCTACACCTTC
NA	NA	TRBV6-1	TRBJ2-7	CASTEPGLSSYEQYF	TGCGCCAGCACAGAACCGGGTCTTAGCTCCTACGAGCAGTACTTC
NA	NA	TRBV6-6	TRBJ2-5	CASSQDRVLQETQYF	TGTGCCAGCAGTCAGGACCGAGTTTTACAAGAGACCCAGTACTTC
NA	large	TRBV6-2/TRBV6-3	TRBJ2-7	CASSYGTSWGEQYF	TGTGCCAGCAGTTACGGGACTTCTTGGGGCGAGCAGTACTTC
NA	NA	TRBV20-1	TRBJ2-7	CSAPPPSRGEQYF	TGCAGTGCCCCCCCGCCAAGCAGGGGCGAGCAGTACTTC
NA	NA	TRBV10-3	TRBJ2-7	CAISGGDGSGEQYF	TGTGCCATCAGTGGGGGGGACGGTTCTGGCGAGCAGTACTTC
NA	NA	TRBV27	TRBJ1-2	CASSFAASSYGYTF	TGTGCCAGCAGTTTTGCAGCCAGCTCCTATGGCTACACCTTC
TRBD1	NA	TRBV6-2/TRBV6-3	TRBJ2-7	CASSDTGTGSYEQYF	TGTGCCAGCAGTGATACCGGGACAGGGTCCTACGAGCAGTACTTC
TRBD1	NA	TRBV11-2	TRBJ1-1	CASSSGQDLFF	TGTGCCAGCAGCTCTGGACAGGATCTTTTCTTT
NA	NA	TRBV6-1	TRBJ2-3	CAVRGTGTDTQYF	TGTGCCGTACGAGGTACGGGCACAGATACGCAGTATTTT
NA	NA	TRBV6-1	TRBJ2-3	CASSSQGTDTQYF	TGTGCCAGCAGTTCACAGGGCACAGATACGCAGTATTTT
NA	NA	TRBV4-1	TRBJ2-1	CASSQPFRGGYNEQFF	TGCGCCAGCAGCCAACCTTTCAGGGGGGGATACAATGAGCAGTTCTTC
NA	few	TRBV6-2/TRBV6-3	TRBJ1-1	CASSYSKPLPTEAFF	TGTGCCAGCAGTTACTCGAAGCCCCTCCCCACTGAAGCTTTCTTT
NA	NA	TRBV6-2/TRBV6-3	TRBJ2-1	CASSYPKSRVVYNEQFF	TGTGCCAGCAGTTACCCCAAGAGTAGGGTGGTTTACAATGAGCAGTTCTTC
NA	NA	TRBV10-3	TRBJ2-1	CATLVGNEQFF	TGTGCCACACTCGTGGGGAATGAGCAGTTCTTC
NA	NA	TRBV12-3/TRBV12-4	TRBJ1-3	CASSLSGSVGRSTIYF	TGTGCCAGCAGTTTATCGGGGAGTGTAGGCAGGAGCACCATATATTTT
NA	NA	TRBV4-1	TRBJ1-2	CASSQEKTALWGYTF	TGCGCCAGCAGCCAAGAAAAGACGGCCCTGTGGGGCTACACCTTC
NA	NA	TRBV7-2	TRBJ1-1	CASSSSTGGVLMNTEAFF	TGTGCCAGCAGCTCTTCAACGGGGGGCGTATTGATGAACACTGAAGCTTTCTTT
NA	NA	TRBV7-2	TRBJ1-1	CASSLRETEAFF	TGTGCCAGCAGCTTACGGGAAACTGAAGCTTTCTTT
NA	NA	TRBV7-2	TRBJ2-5	CASSLEGAQQETQYF	TGTGCCAGCAGCTTAGAAGGGGCTCAACAAGAGACCCAGTACTTC
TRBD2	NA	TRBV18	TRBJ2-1	CASSPVAGTYNEQFF	TGTGCCAGCTCACCCGTAGCGGGAACCTACAATGAGCAGTTCTTC
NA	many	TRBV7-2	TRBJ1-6	CASSLRGAPLHF	TGTGCCAGCAGCTTAAGGGGGGCACCCCTCCACTTT
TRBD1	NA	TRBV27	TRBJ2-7	CASSLRTGSAFYEQYF	TGTGCCAGCAGTCTAAGGACAGGGAGCGCGTTCTACGAGCAGTACTTC
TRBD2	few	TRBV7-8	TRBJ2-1	CASSSPTSGAYNEQFF	TGTGCCAGCAGCTCCCCGACTAGCGGTGCCTACAATGAGCAGTTCTTC
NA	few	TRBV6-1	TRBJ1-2	CASSHGQPNYGYTF	TGTGCCAGCAGCCATGGACAGCCAAACTATGGCTACACCTTC
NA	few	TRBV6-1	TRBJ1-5	CASRGDRDNQPQHF	TGTGCCAGCAGGGGTGACAGAGATAATCAGCCCCAGCATTTT
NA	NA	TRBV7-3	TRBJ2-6	CASSPGIGANVLTF	TGTGCCAGCAGCCCAGGGATTGGGGCCAACGTCCTGACTTTC
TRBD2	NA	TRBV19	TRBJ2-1	CASSIDSSGDYNEQFF	TGTGCCAGTAGTATAGACTCTAGCGGGGATTACAATGAGCAGTTCTTC
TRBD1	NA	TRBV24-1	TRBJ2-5	CAIQDRVETQYF	TGTGCCATTCAGGACAGGGTGGAGACCCAGTACTTC
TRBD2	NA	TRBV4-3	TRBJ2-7	CASSYRTRSEQYF	TGCGCCAGCAGCTATCGGACTAGAAGCGAGCAGTACTTC
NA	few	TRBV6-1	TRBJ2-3	CASSVNSASSTDTQYF	TGTGCCAGCAGTGTAAACAGTGCTAGCAGCACAGATACGCAGTATTTT
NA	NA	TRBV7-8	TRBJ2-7	CASSLLPDSSYEQYF	TGTGCCAGCAGCTTACTTCCAGATAGCTCCTACGAGCAGTACTTC
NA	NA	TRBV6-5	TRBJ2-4	CASRIQGAAKNIQYF	TGTGCCAGCCGAATACAGGGTGCAGCCAAAAACATTCAGTACTTC
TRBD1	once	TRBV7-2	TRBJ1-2	CARSLAGTGDGYTF	TGTGCCCGCAGCTTGGCAGGGACAGGAGATGGCTACACCTTC
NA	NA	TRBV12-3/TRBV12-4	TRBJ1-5	CASSRGPSNQPQHF	TGTGCCAGCAGTCGAGGACCGAGCAATCAGCCCCAGCATTTT